This T cell receptor (beta chain) was found in a study of molecular identifiers for immune sequencing clone quantification. The bulk TCR libraries were made with methods described before and with listed TCR primers. TCRdb reprocessed the PCR reads via MiXCR and lists one record per CDR3 protein. The table has around 9,000 distinct CDR3 sequences, just under 20% seen once. V gave up 3 bases and J gave up 3 bases, with 0 bases separating them. Germline CDR1 reads SGHTA; CDR2 reads FQGNSA. CDR3 length: 11 amino acids. The clonotype originates from a human donor in good health. Some libraries in this study had Jurkat cell RNA spiked in. This chain connects TRBV7-2 to TRBJ2-1; no clear D. The sequenced sample was naive CD8+ T cells from blood, with Jurkat cell RNA spiked in. As to subset: FACS-sorted CD8+CD4-CCR7+CD45RA+ naive T cells. CDR3 DNA: TGTGCCAGCAGCTTCTACAATGAGCAGTTCTTC. Its translation: CASSFYNEQFF.